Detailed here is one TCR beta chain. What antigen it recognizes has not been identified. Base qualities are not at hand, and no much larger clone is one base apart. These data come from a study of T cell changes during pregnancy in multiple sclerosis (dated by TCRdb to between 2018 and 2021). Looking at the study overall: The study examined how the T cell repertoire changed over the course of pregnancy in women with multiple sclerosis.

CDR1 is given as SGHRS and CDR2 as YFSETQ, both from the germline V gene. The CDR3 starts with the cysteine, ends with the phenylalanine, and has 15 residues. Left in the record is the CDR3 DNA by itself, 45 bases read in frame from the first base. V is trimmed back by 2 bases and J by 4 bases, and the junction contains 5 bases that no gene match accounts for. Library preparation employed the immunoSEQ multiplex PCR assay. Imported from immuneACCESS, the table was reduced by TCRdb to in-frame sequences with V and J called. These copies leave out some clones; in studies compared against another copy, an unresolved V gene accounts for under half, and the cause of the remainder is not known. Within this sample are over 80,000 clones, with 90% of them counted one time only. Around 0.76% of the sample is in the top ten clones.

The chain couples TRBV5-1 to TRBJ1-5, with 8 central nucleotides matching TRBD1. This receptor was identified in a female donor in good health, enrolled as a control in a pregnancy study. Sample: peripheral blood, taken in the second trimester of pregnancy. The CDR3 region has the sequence CASSLGQGANQPQHF. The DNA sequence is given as TGCGCCAGCAGCTTAGGACAGGGAGCTAATCAGCCCCAGCATTTT.